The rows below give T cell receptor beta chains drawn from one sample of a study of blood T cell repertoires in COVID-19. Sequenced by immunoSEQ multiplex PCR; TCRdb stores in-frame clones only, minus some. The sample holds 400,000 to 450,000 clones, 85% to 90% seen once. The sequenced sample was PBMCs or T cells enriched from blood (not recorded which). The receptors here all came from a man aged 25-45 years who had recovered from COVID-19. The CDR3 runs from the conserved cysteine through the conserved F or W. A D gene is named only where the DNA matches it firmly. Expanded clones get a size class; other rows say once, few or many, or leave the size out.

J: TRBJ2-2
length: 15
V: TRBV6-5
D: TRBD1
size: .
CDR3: CASSTSSGGTGELFF
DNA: TGTGCCAGCAGCACCTCCTCAGGGGGCACCGGGGAGCTGTTTTTT

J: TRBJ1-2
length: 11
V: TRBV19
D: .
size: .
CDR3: CASKRWGGYTF
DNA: TGTGCCAGTAAACGCTGGGGCGGCTACACCTTC

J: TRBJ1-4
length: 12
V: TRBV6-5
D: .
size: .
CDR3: CASSYDREKLFF
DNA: TGTGCCAGCAGTTACGACAGGGAAAAACTGTTTTTT

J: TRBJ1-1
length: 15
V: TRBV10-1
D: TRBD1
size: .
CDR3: CASRIDRALNTEAFF
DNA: TGCGCCAGCAGGATTGACAGGGCACTGAACACTGAAGCTTTCTTT

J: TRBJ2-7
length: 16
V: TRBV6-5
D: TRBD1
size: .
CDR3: CASSYGQGALTYEQYF
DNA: TGTGCCAGCAGTTACGGACAGGGGGCCCTTACCTACGAGCAGTACTTC

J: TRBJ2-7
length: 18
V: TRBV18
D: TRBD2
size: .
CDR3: CASSPGNAGGLVPSEQYF
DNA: TGTGCCAGCTCACCAGGAAACGCGGGAGGGCTCGTCCCCTCAGAGCAGTACTTC

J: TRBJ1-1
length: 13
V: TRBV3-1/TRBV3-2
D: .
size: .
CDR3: CASSQGTSPGAFF
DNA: TGTGCCAGCAGCCAAGGTACCTCCCCGGGAGCTTTCTTT

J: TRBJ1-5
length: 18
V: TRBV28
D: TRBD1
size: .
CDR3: CASSSPGTGSRRNQPQHF
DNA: TGTGCCAGCAGTTCCCCCGGGACAGGGTCTCGACGGAATCAGCCCCAGCATTTT

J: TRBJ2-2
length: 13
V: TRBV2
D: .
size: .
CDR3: CASSSIGTGELFF
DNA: TGTGCCAGCAGTTCGATCGGGACCGGGGAGCTGTTTTTT

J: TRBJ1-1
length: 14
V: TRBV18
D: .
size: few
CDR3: CASSPPSKNTEAFF
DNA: TGTGCCAGCTCACCACCTTCTAAGAACACTGAAGCTTTCTTT

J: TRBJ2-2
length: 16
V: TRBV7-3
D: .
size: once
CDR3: CASSLSQGTATGELFF
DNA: TGTGCCAGCAGCTTAAGTCAGGGTACAGCCACCGGGGAGCTGTTTTTT

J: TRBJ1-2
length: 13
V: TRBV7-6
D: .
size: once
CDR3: CASSLVIYYGYTF
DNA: TGTGCCAGCAGCTTAGTTATCTACTATGGCTACACCTTC

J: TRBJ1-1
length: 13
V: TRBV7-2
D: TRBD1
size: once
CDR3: CASSSTTGGVAFF
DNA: TGTGCCAGCAGCTCTACTACAGGGGGCGTAGCTTTCTTT